This T cell receptor (beta chain) was observed in a study of preoperative IRX-2 immunotherapy in early breast cancer. CDR1 and CDR2 from the germline V gene are MDHEN and SYDVKM. The CDR3 covers 17 residues. Trimming left V 6 bases short and J 1 base short, with 22 bases between. The treatment here: preoperative locoregional IRX-2 cytokine immunotherapy. The method was immunoSEQ multiplex PCR; TCRdb's version includes in-frame clones alone and lacks a portion of them. The table includes about 98,000 clones, roughly 88% detected once. This sequence joins TRBV28 and TRBJ2-7, with unresolved D. The sequences come from tumor tissue, collected after IRX-2 immunotherapy. The receptor's source is a human donor with breast cancer. The CDR3 DNA reads as TGTGCCAGCAGAAAATCCTCCACGGGCGGCAAATCCTACGAGCAGTACTTC. Its translation: CASRKSSTGGKSYEQYF.